This TCR beta chain stems from a study of OX40 agonist ivuxolimab in advanced cancers. Study background: A history of anti-PD-1, anti-PD-L1 or anti-CTLA-4 therapy was acceptable, and 40% had some.

The protocol was immunoSEQ multiplex PCR, while the TCRdb copy is restricted to in-frame clones and leaves out a portion. Of 82,000 or so clones in the sample, more than 80% were seen once. Germline values: CDR1 SGHAT, CDR2 FQDESV (reference sequence). The CDR3 sequence is 13 residues long. V was cut by 1 base and J by 6 bases, with 10 bases left in between. Sequencing was performed on CD4+ or CD8+ T cells sorted from blood, taken in a trial of the OX40 agonist ivuxolimab. The chain is built from TRBV11-1 and TRBJ2-7; D gene ambiguous. The TCR comes from an adult with an advanced solid tumor such as melanoma, head and neck, liver or kidney cancer. CDR3 in DNA: TGTGCCAGCAGCTTAGAGGGCAGGCGCGAGCAGTACTTC. This sequence encodes CASSLEGRREQYF.